These 18 T cell receptor beta chains were sequenced from one sample in a study of breast tumors, draining lymph nodes, adjacent tissues. The lymph nodes were axillary draining lymph nodes from breast cancer patients. TCRdb reanalysed the multiplex PCR reads using MiXCR and keeps one entry per CDR3 protein. Of 150,000 to 200,000 distinct CDR3 sequences listed, about 30% are singletons. The sequencing input was axillary lymph node tissue. The receptors originated from a female donor with breast cancer. Some clones in this sample may be carry-over from other donors' samples.

With respect to this clonotype: At one of its ends the junction is not consistent with the germline gene, which may arise from a read error. The chain joins TRBV2 to TRBJ2-5, with unresolved D. The germline gives CDR1 SNHLY, CDR2 FYNNEI. The CDR3 is 14 residues long. CDR3 region: CVSRFGQGDMTQYF. CDR3 DNA sequence: TGTGTCAGCCGTTTCGGGCAAGGCGATATGACCCAGTACTTC. Full variable domain (remainder filled in from reference TRBV2 and TRBJ2-5): EPEVTQTPSHQVTQMGQEVILRCVPISNHLYFYWYRQILGQKVEFLVSFYNNEISEKSEIFDDQFSVERPDGSNFTLKIRSTKLEDSAMYFCVSRFGQGDMTQYFGPGTRLLVL.

This clonotype was observed many times. The gene calls are TRBV20-1 and TRBJ1-2; TRBD1 matches 10 bases. The germline gives CDR1 DFQATT, CDR2 SNEGSKA (reference sequence). V shed 1 base and J 7 bases; nucleotides not matched to a gene: 6. The CDR3 loop spans 14 amino acids. The CDR3 spells CSARVVGTGVGYTF. CDR3 nucleotide sequence: TGCAGTGCTAGAGTCGTGGGGACAGGGGTTGGCTACACCTTC.

The V gene is TRBV13, the J gene TRBJ2-5; 9 bases map to TRBD1. CDR1 is PRHDT, CDR2 FYEKMQ, per germline (reference sequence). The V segment lost 2 bases and the J segment 3 bases; nucleotides outside the gene matches: 13. CDR3 size: 18 residues. Written as DNA, the CDR3 is TGTGCCAGCAGCTTACGCCCCCCGGGACAGGGTAGGAAAGAGACCCAGTACTTC. Amino acid sequence: CASSLRPPGQGRKETQYF.

Details on this clonotype: The junction departs from germline at one end; a sequencing error may be responsible. J is TRBJ2-1 and V is TRBV7-3; TRBD2 aligns across 11 bases. CDR1 and CDR2 from the germline V gene are SGHTA and FQGTGA. The CDR3 totals 15 residues. CDR3 in amino acids: CASSAALAGDNEQPF. Here the CDR3 DNA reads TGTGCCAGCAGCGCGGCACTAGCGGGAGACAATGAGCAGCCCTTC.

J is TRBJ2-7 and V is TRBV7-8; 9 bases are a match to TRBD2. The germline gives CDR1 SGHVS, CDR2 FQNEAQ. V lost 5 bases and J lost 2; bases outside the gene matches: 16. The CDR3 has 18 residues. The CDR3 here is CASSPTGLAGGKTYEQYF. Here the CDR3 DNA reads TGTGCCAGCAGCCCTACTGGACTGGCGGGAGGGAAAACCTACGAGCAGTACTTC.

This chain connects TRBV5-1 to TRBJ2-3, with TRBD2 identical over 12 bases. Germline CDR1 reads SGHRS; CDR2 reads YFSETQ. With 4 bases clipped from V and 11 bases from J, the junction kept 8 bases outside the gene matches. The CDR3 sequence is 14 residues long. CDR3 sequence (DNA): TGCGCCAGCAGCCCTAGCGGGGGGGCAAAGGAGCAGTATTTT. Its translation: CASSPSGGAKEQYF. Complete variable domain (other parts from reference TRBV5-1 and TRBJ2-3): KAGVTQTPRYLIKTRGQQVTLSCSPISGHRSVSWYQQTPGQGLQFLFEYFSETQRNKGNFPGRFSGRQFSNSRSEMNVSTLELGDSALYLCASSPSGGAKEQYFGPGTRLTVL.

This clonotype has ten or more counts. The V call is TRBV20-1, the J call TRBJ2-3; D uncertain. This CDR3 is 14 amino acids long. The V and J ends lost 2 bases and 1 base respectively, with 10 bases between them. Germline V lookup: CDR1 DFQATT, CDR2 SNEGSKA (reference sequence). The CDR3, as DNA: TGCAGTGCTAGACCGGAGTGGGGCACAGATACGCAGTATTTT. Translating gives CSARPEWGTDTQYF.

V is TRBV7-8 and J is TRBJ2-1; 7 bases are a match to TRBD2. The V segment lost 4 bases and the J segment 12 bases; nucleotides outside the gene matches: 27. From germline, CDR1 is SGHVS and CDR2 FQNEAQ. The CDR3 totals 19 residues. Written as DNA, the CDR3 is TGTGCCAGCAGCTCAGCACCCCGAAGAGGCGTACGGGCGGGAGACACGCAGTTCTTC. Its protein is CASSSAPRRGVRAGDTQFF.

This clonotype was recorded at least ten times. The chain employs TRBV7-8 and TRBJ2-5, with 9 bases fitting TRBD2. The CDR3 is 12 amino acids. After removal of 4 bases from V and 7 bases from J, the junction contained 1 base not matched to a gene. Looked up from germline, CDR1 is SGHVS and CDR2 is FQNEAQ. CDR3 loop: CASSSAGGTQYF. The CDR3 bases are TGTGCCAGCAGCTCAGCGGGAGGGACCCAGTACTTC.

V and J are TRBV20-1 and TRBJ2-3; possible D gene TRBD2, 5 bases. The CDR3 length is 14 residues. Germline V lookup: CDR1 DFQATT, CDR2 SNEGSKA (reference sequence). Deletions cut 4 bases from V and 0 bases from J, with 11 bases between. CDR3 amino acids: CSANGDYSTDTQYF. The CDR3 DNA reads as TGCAGTGCTAACGGAGACTACAGCACAGATACGCAGTATTTT.

The sample holds many counts of this clonotype. The chain has TRBV10-3 and TRBJ2-1; no definite D call. The length of the CDR3 is 12 residues. Germline V gene data show CDR1 as ENHRY and CDR2 as SYGVKD. The V gene lost 6 bases and the J gene lost 4 bases, with 7 bases spanning the gap. The CDR3 loop reads CAISQEYNEQFF. The CDR3 DNA sequence: TGTGCCATCAGCCAAGAGTACAATGAGCAGTTCTTC.

This clonotype has ten or more counts. V is TRBV7-9 and J is TRBJ2-5, with D perhaps TRBD1 (5 bases). Trimming pared 5 bases from V and 4 bases from J, leaving 11 bases between. Germline CDR1 is SEHNR and CDR2 is FQNEAQ (reference sequence). The CDR3 contains 13 residues. The CDR3 spells CASSPYRGETQYF. CDR3 nucleotide sequence: TGTGCCAGCAGCCCTTATAGGGGAGAGACCCAGTACTTC.

The chain is built from TRBV7-9 and TRBJ2-5; D could derive from TRBD1 or TRBD2 (6 bases each). Germline values: CDR1 SEHNR, CDR2 FQNEAQ (reference sequence). This CDR3 is 18 amino acids long. V was trimmed by 4 bases and J by 3 bases, leaving 24 bases between them. CDR3 in DNA: TGTGCCAGCAGCTCTCTCCCCACCGGGGGCGCACTGAAAGAGACCCAGTACTTC. Its translation is CASSSLPTGGALKETQYF.

This clonotype came up many times. The V gene is TRBV12-3 or TRBV12-4, the J gene TRBJ1-6; no clear D gene. Deletions cut 3 bases from V and 6 bases from J, with 12 bases between. The CDR3 totals 15 residues. The CDR3 here is CASSLAGLGNSPLHF. The CDR3, as DNA: TGTGCCAGCAGTTTGGCTGGGTTAGGTAATTCACCCCTCCACTTT.

The chain recombines TRBV24-1 with TRBJ1-5; D is unclear. The CDR3 has 16 residues. Germline V CDR1 and CDR2: KGHDR, SFDVKD. The germline V and J ends were trimmed by 7 bases and 11 bases, with 26 bases remaining between them. CDR3 in DNA: TGTGCCACCAGCGATCTGACTAGCGGAGGCGAAGAGACCCAGCATTTT. Translated: CATSDLTSGGEETQHF.

The rearrangement links TRBV18 to TRBJ2-1; D unresolved. The CDR3 length is 10 residues. Germline V gene data show CDR1 as KGHSH and CDR2 as LQKENI. Trimming shortened V by 10 bases and J by 0 bases, and 1 base separated the two germline ends. The chain's CDR3 is CANSYNEQFF. The CDR3 DNA is TGTGCCAACTCCTACAATGAGCAGTTCTTC.

With respect to this clonotype: A much larger clone differs from this one at a single base, so this may be a read error. The gene calls are TRBV6-6 and TRBJ2-1, with 10 bases aligning to TRBD2. The length of the CDR3 is 15 residues. Looked up from germline, CDR1 is MNHNY and CDR2 is SVGAGI (reference sequence). In DNA form, the CDR3 reads TGTGCCTGCAGTTTTCTAGCGGGGGTCTACAATGAGCAGTTCTTC. It specifies CACSFLAGVYNEQFF.

The chain is built from TRBV10-3 and TRBJ1-2; D gene unclear. Germline assignment: CDR1 ENHRY and CDR2 SYGVKD. Trimming pared 6 bases from V and 2 bases from J, leaving 19 bases between. There are 16 residues in the CDR3. In DNA form, the CDR3 reads TGTGCCATCAGAAGGTCCTTTTCGTTCAGAAACTATGGCTACACCTTC. Protein sequence: CAIRRSFSFRNYGYTF.